This T cell receptor beta chain was profiled in a study of blood T cell repertoires in COVID-19. Sequencing used immunoSEQ multiplex PCR; TCRdb keeps in-frame clones, though not all of them. The table includes more than 300,000 clones, around 87% detected once. Germline trimming cut 3 bases from V and 3 bases from J; bases unmatched to any gene: 4. The CDR3 is 15 residues long. CDR1 is SGHRS, CDR2 YFSETQ, per germline. The chain recombines TRBV5-1 with TRBJ2-1, with TRBD1 matching 9 bases. The source of this sequence is a man aged 40-49 years in a cohort exposed to, infected with or recovered from COVID-19 (not recorded which). The source material was PBMCs or T cells enriched from blood (not recorded which). CDR3 sequence reads: CASSWGQGDYNEQFF. The CDR3 nucleotides are TGCGCCAGCAGCTGGGGACAGGGCGACTACAATGAGCAGTTCTTC.